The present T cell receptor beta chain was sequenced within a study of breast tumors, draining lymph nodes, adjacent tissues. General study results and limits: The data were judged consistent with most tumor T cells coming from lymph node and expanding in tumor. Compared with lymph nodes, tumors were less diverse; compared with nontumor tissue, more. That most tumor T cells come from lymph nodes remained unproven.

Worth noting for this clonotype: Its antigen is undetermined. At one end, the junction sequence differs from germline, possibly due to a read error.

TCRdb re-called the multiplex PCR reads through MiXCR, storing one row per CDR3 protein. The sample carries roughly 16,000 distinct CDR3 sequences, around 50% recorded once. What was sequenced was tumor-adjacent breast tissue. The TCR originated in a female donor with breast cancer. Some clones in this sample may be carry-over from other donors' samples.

CDR3 nucleotides: TGTGCCAGCAGTCACTCCGGGACAGGGGGCACCGGGGAGCTGTTTTTT. Encoded protein: CASSHSGTGGTGELFF. The rearrangement uses TRBV6-5 and TRBJ2-2; 11 bases align to TRBD1. Germline CDR1 and CDR2: MNHEY and SVGAGI. This CDR3 is built from 16 residues.